One and the same sample provided the 18 T cell receptor beta chains below, sequenced in a study of blood T cells in healthy people across ages. Using a J-beta primer mix together with a sample-barcoded 5' primer, a second PCR was run for roughly 7 to 12 cycles. TCRdb ran MiXCR on the 5' RACE reads and lists one entry per CDR3 protein. The sample has 450,000 to 700,000 distinct CDR3 sequences; 27% are singletons. Sequenced sample: blood. Receptor source: a woman aged 65 to 85 in good health.

V and J are TRBV12-3 or TRBV12-4 and TRBJ2-7; 12 bases match TRBD1. The CDR3 loop spans 16 amino acids. Germline trimming cut 6 bases from V and 6 bases from J; bases unmatched to any gene: 12. The CDR3 DNA sequence: TGTGCCAGCAGCTCGGGACAGGGGGCTCTCCGGAGCGAGCAGTACTTC. It is translated as CASSSGQGALRSEQYF.

Worth noting for this clonotype: At one end, the junction sequence differs from germline, possibly due to a read error. The V gene is TRBV7-2, the J gene TRBJ1-3; 8 nucleotides match TRBD1. The germline V gene has CDR1 SGHTA and CDR2 FQGNSA. The CDR3 contains 14 residues. CDR3 in amino acids: CASSPDRAGNTMYF. The CDR3 DNA is TGTGCCAGCAGCCCGGACAGGGCAGGAAACACCATGTATTTT.

The chain combines TRBV7-3 with TRBJ2-7, with TRBD2 matching 10 bases. The J call may not be correct, given that the DNA end is closer to TRBJ2-1. Germline values: CDR1 SGHTA, CDR2 FQGTGA. The CDR3 has 16 amino acids. DNA of the CDR3: TGTGCCAGCAGCTCCGGCAGCGGGGGGGCCATGAATGAGCAGTTCTTC. The encoded protein is CASSSGSGGAMNEQFF.

There are a few counts of this clonotype. J is TRBJ1-2 and V is TRBV7-2; D is unresolved. Germline CDR1 and CDR2: SGHTA and FQGNSA. V was pared by 5 bases and J by 8 bases, with 9 bases between. The CDR3 has 11 amino acids. Here the CDR3 reads CASSLHGGYTF. CDR3 coding DNA: TGTGCCAGCAGCCTCCATGGAGGCTACACCTTC.

The V call is TRBV29-1, the J call TRBJ2-1; no definite D call. The germline CDR1 and CDR2 sequences are SQVTM and ANQGSEA. Trimming pared 5 bases from V and 1 base from J, leaving 9 bases between. This CDR3 is built from 13 residues. The CDR3 DNA reads TGCAGCGTTTTTATGGTTTCCTACAATGAGCAGTTCTTC. This sequence encodes CSVFMVSYNEQFF.

The chain combines TRBV7-2 with TRBJ2-5, with D perhaps given as TRBD1 or TRBD2 (5 bases each). Germline V gene sequence: CDR1 SGHTA, CDR2 FQGNSA. The CDR3 is 14 residues long. Trimming cost V 7 bases and J 1 base, with 13 bases left between them. In nucleotides, the CDR3 is TGTGCCAGCACACAGCAGAGGGGCCAAGAGACCCAGTACTTC. This codes for CASTQQRGQETQYF.

The rearrangement joins TRBV20-1 to TRBJ2-3; D remains ambiguous. This CDR3 comprises 12 residues. The germline V and J ends were trimmed by 0 bases and 8 bases, with 9 bases remaining between them. CDR1 and CDR2 (germline): DFQATT, SNEGSKA (reference sequence). The CDR3 DNA reads as TGCAGTGCTAGAGATCACACGGGTACGCAGTATTTT. This sequence encodes CSARDHTGTQYF.

This chain connects TRBV7-2 to TRBJ2-1; unclear D gene. Germline V gives CDR1 SGHTA, CDR2 FQGNSA. The V and J ends lost 6 bases and 0 bases respectively, with 12 bases between them. The CDR3 is made up of 15 amino acids. CDR3: CASSFSRGSYNEQFF. CDR3 coding DNA: TGTGCCAGCAGTTTCAGTCGCGGCTCCTACAATGAGCAGTTCTTC.

The chain recombines TRBV5-1 with TRBJ2-5; TRBD1 aligns across 7 bases. Germline trimming cut 2 bases from V and 7 bases from J; bases unmatched to any gene: 8. Germline loops: CDR1 SGHRS, CDR2 YFSETQ. The CDR3 totals 14 residues. The CDR3 sequence: CASSFKGAGGTQYF. The DNA of the CDR3 is TGCGCCAGCAGCTTCAAGGGGGCAGGAGGGACCCAGTACTTC.

In its sample, this clonotype was seen a few times. The chain uses TRBV7-9 and TRBJ2-3, with D uncertain. CDR1 and CDR2 (germline): SEHNR, FQNEAQ (reference sequence). V dropped 11 bases and J dropped 0 bases, with 12 bases sitting between them. This CDR3 comprises 13 residues. This CDR3 is CALRPSSTDTQYF. In nucleotides, the CDR3 is TGTGCCCTCCGCCCATCTAGCACAGATACGCAGTATTTT.

V usage is TRBV6-2 or TRBV6-3 and J usage is TRBJ2-6; tentative D call: TRBD2 (6 bases). Germline values: CDR1 MNHEY, CDR2 SVGEGT. With 8 bases removed from V and 0 bases from J, the gap between germline ends came to 23 bases. This CDR3 comprises 19 residues. The CDR3 DNA reads as TGTGCCAGCGCCAAGTCGGGACTTGCGGGGTCCTCTGGGGCCAACGTCCTGACTTTC. Its translation: CASAKSGLAGSSGANVLTF.

This clonotype has only a few counts. Here the CDR3 DNA reads TGTGCCATCAGTGAGTCGGACAGTACCAAAAAACTGTTTTTT. Encoded protein: CAISESDSTKKLFF. The rearrangement links TRBV10-3 to TRBJ1-4, with D possibly TRBD1 on 6 matching bases. Trimming stripped 0 bases from V and 9 bases from J, with 11 bases between. There are 14 residues in the CDR3. Germline V gene data show CDR1 as ENHRY and CDR2 as SYGVKD.

DNA for the CDR3: TGCGCCAGCAGCGCCACGTGGGGGGCGAACACTGAAGCTTTCTTT. Protein sequence: CASSATWGANTEAFF. The chain combines TRBV5-1 with TRBJ1-1; possible D gene TRBD1, 6 bases. The CDR3 sequence is 15 residues long. Trimming took 4 bases from V and 1 from J, leaving 14 bases between them. Germline assignment: CDR1 SGHRS and CDR2 YFSETQ.

This clonotype has just a few counts. The chain joins TRBV7-7 to TRBJ2-5; TRBD2 agrees at 10 bases. With 6 bases clipped from V and 3 bases from J, the junction kept 4 bases outside the gene matches. The germline V gene encodes CDR1 SSHAT and CDR2 FNYEAQ (reference sequence). CDR3 length: 14 amino acids. CDR3 sequence: CASSSGGTKETQYF. The DNA of the CDR3 is TGTGCCAGCAGTAGCGGGGGGACTAAAGAGACCCAGTACTTC.

This clonotype was detected ten times or more. Compared with germline, one end of the junction differs, possibly owing to a read error. The CDR3, as DNA: TGTGCCAGCAGCTTAGCCCCTCAAGAGACCCAGTACTTC. Its translation is CASSLAPQETQYF. The chain uses TRBV5-1 and TRBJ2-5; D remains ambiguous. Germline assignment: CDR1 SGHRS and CDR2 YFSETQ. The CDR3 has 13 residues.

This clonotype was observed a few times. The chain links TRBV10-2 to TRBJ2-1; 10 nucleotides line up with TRBD2. The J segment lost 8 bases and the V segment lost 11 bases, leaving 9 bases of the junction unmatched. Germline values: CDR1 WSHSY, CDR2 SAAADI. The CDR3 is made up of 13 amino acids. CDR3 sequence (DNA): TGCGCCGGCGCCTTAGCGGGGGGCCATGAGCAGTTCTTC. This sequence encodes CAGALAGGHEQFF.

The DNA of the CDR3 is TGCGCCAGCAGCCAAGACGACCGGTCTTGGCAGCCCCAGCATTTT. It specifies CASSQDDRSWQPQHF. The chain couples TRBV4-3 to TRBJ1-5; D gene unclear. The CDR3 is 15 amino acids. Trimming took off 0 bases at V and 7 bases at J, with 13 bases between the two ends. In germline, CDR1 is LGHNA, CDR2 YSLEER.

V usage is TRBV5-1 and J usage is TRBJ2-1; no reliable D call. Germline CDR1 is SGHRS and CDR2 is YFSETQ. CDR3 length equals 13 residues. V was clipped by 5 bases and J by 4 bases, with 10 bases between them. CDR3 region: CASRYLGYNEQFF. The CDR3 nucleotides read TGCGCCAGCAGATATCTGGGGTACAATGAGCAGTTCTTC.